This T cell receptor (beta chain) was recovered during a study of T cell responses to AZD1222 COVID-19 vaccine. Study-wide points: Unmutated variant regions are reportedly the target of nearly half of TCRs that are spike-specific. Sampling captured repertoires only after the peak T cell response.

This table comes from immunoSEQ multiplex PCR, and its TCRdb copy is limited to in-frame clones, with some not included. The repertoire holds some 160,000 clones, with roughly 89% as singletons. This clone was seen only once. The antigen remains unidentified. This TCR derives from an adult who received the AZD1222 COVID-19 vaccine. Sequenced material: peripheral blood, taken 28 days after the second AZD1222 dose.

For the CDR3, the DNA is TGTGCCAGTAGAGGAGCCGGGACGGTAGCCGAAAAACTGTTTTTT. Translated: CASRGAGTVAEKLFF. V and J are TRBV19 and TRBJ1-4, with D possibly TRBD1 on 5 matching bases. The germline V gene has CDR1 LNHDA and CDR2 SQIVND (reference sequence). The CDR3 spans 15 residues. V was pared by 6 bases and J by 8 bases, with 19 bases between.